These 19 T cell receptor beta chains were all obtained from the same sample, sequenced in a study of T-cell reconstitution after alpha-beta-depleted transplantation in children. Unique molecular identifiers were used to barcode this TCRbeta library. TCRdb redid the calling of the PCR reads with MiXCR, one entry per CDR3 protein. The table lists 500,000 to 650,000 distinct CDR3 sequences, 13% of them singletons. The starting material was PBMCs, mostly from graft donor cells, obtained 360 days after TCRalphabeta/CD19-depleted stem cell transplant. The source of these receptors is a male patient under 18 who had a stem cell transplant for acute myeloid leukemia, so the T cells may come from the graft donor.

CDR3 loop: CASSSLHWTSAQDTQYF. In DNA form, the CDR3 reads TGTGCCAGCAGCTCACTCCACTGGACTAGCGCCCAAGATACGCAGTATTTT. This sequence joins TRBV7-3 and TRBJ2-3; 9 nucleotides match TRBD2. J gave up 5 bases and V 4 bases, and 13 bases lay outside the gene matches. Germline CDR1 SGHTA, CDR2 FQGTGA. The CDR3 length is 17 residues.

This clonotype was counted only a few times. This rearrangement joins TRBV7-2 to TRBJ2-2; no clear D. The V end was cut by 5 bases, the J end by 5 bases, with 12 bases between. CDR1 is SGHTA and CDR2 is FQGNSA in the germline V gene. The CDR3 runs 14 residues. The CDR3 DNA sequence: TGTGCCAGCAGCCCCCGGCTCGGGACCGGGGAGCTGTTTTTT. Protein product: CASSPRLGTGELFF.

This clonotype was counted many times. CDR3 residues: CSATGGRAYEQFF. The CDR3 coding sequence is TGCAGTGCCACGGGCGGGAGGGCATATGAGCAGTTCTTC. The chain links TRBV20-1 to TRBJ2-1; 9 nucleotides match TRBD2. The length of the CDR3 is 13 residues. The V and J ends lost 6 bases and 8 bases, in that order; junction bases with no gene match: 8. Germline lookup yields CDR1 DFQATT and CDR2 SNEGSKA (reference sequence).

This clonotype was counted a few times. The J gene is TRBJ2-1, the V gene TRBV7-9, with D uncertain. Between the trimmed V and J ends, which lost 4 bases and 0 bases, there was a span of 13 bases. The germline V gene encodes CDR1 SEHNR and CDR2 FQNEAQ (reference sequence). This CDR3 region has 16 residues. CDR3 bases: TGTGCCAGCAGCTCCTCCGCGGCCAGCTCCTACAATGAGCAGTTCTTC. This encodes CASSSSAASSYNEQFF.

A few counts support this clonotype. This chain connects TRBV30 to TRBJ2-1; no reliable D call. The CDR3 totals 14 residues. The germline gives CDR1 GTSNPN, CDR2 SVGIG (reference sequence). V was cut by 4 bases and J by 5 bases, with 15 bases left in between. The CDR3 nucleotides are TGTGCCTGGAAACCGTGGACCGTTCACAATGAGCAGTTCTTC. It is translated as CAWKPWTVHNEQFF.

Only a few counts were recorded for this clonotype. The chain joins TRBV5-1 to TRBJ2-1, with 13 bases identical to TRBD2. Germline V lookup: CDR1 SGHRS, CDR2 YFSETQ. Trimming cost V 3 bases and J 6 bases; bases outside gene matches: 12. The length of the CDR3 is 18 residues. Written as DNA, the CDR3 is TGCGCCAGCAGCTCCCCTTGGACTAGCGGGAGCTTTCCCAATGAGCAGTTCTTC. Its protein is CASSSPWTSGSFPNEQFF.

This chain uses TRBV9 with TRBJ2-2, with TRBD2 identical over 14 bases. The CDR3 totals 19 residues. The germline V gene encodes CDR1 SGDLS and CDR2 YYNGEE. V was clipped by 4 bases and J by 6 bases; unmatched bases: 14. The DNA for the CDR3 is TGTGCCAGCAGCCTCTCTCCCCGACTAGCGGGAGGGGTAGCCGGGGAGCTGTTTTTT. It encodes CASSLSPRLAGGVAGELFF.

This clonotype was detected only a few times. The rearrangement uses TRBV20-1 and TRBJ2-2, with a possible D match to TRBD2 (6 bases). CDR1 DFQATT and CDR2 SNEGSKA come from the germline V gene (reference sequence). The CDR3 is 13 amino acids. The CDR3 is CSIREVNTGELFF. The CDR3 DNA is TGCAGCATCAGGGAGGTTAACACCGGGGAGCTGTTTTTT.

J is TRBJ2-7 and V is TRBV7-9; 10 positions agree with TRBD2. CDR1 is SEHNR and CDR2 is FQNEAQ in the germline V gene (reference sequence). This CDR3 is built from 16 residues. V shed 3 bases and J 6 bases; nucleotides not matched to a gene: 11. The DNA of the CDR3 is TGTGCCAGCAGCTTGGGACTAGCGCCCAAAGGGGGCGAGCAGTACTTC. Translation gives CASSLGLAPKGGEQYF.

In its sample, this clonotype was seen a few times. The chain combines TRBV12-3 or TRBV12-4 with TRBJ2-7; D possibly corresponds to TRBD1 (6 bases). V shed 2 bases and J shed 2 bases, with 16 bases lying between them. The CDR3 covers 16 residues. CDR3 nucleotide sequence: TGTGCCAGCAGTTTAAAGGGTCGGAGGACAGCCTACGAGCAGTACTTC. It codes for CASSLKGRRTAYEQYF.

The gene calls are TRBV12-3 or TRBV12-4 and TRBJ2-1, with a tentative D call TRBD2 (5 bases). The CDR3 has 14 amino acids. V dropped 3 bases and J dropped 9 bases, with 15 bases sitting between them. In DNA, the CDR3 is TGTGCCAGCAGTTTCGGAAGAGCGGAATCTGAGCAGTTCTTC. This sequence encodes CASSFGRAESEQFF.

At least ten counts were recorded for this clonotype. The chain carries TRBV9 and TRBJ2-3, with D unclear. Trimming removed 3 bases at V and 6 bases at J, with 8 bases between. Germline-derived CDR1 and CDR2 are SGDLS and YYNGEE. The CDR3 totals 12 residues. The CDR3 spells CASSARRDTQYF. CDR3 in DNA: TGTGCCAGCAGCGCCCGGCGCGATACGCAGTATTTT.

In its sample, this clonotype was seen a few times. CDR3: CASSFRDATNEKLFF. The CDR3 DNA sequence: TGCGCCAGCAGCTTTAGGGATGCAACTAATGAAAAACTGTTTTTT. V gene TRBV5-1 combines with J gene TRBJ1-4; D gene ambiguous. From germline, CDR1 is SGHRS and CDR2 YFSETQ. This CDR3 is built from 15 residues. With 2 bases removed from V and 0 bases from J, the gap between germline ends came to 8 bases.

Only a few counts were recorded for this clonotype. J is TRBJ2-7 and V is TRBV5-1, with D unresolved. Trimming left V 2 bases short and J 7 bases short, with 13 bases between. CDR1 and CDR2 (germline): SGHRS, YFSETQ. The CDR3 loop spans 13 amino acids. The CDR3 here is CASSFGLDQEQYF. CDR3 coding DNA: TGCGCCAGCAGCTTCGGTTTAGACCAAGAGCAGTACTTC.

The chain uses TRBV20-1 and TRBJ1-2; 7 bases agree with TRBD1. CDR1 is DFQATT and CDR2 is SNEGSKA in the germline V gene (reference sequence). The CDR3 loop spans 10 amino acids. V shed 6 bases, J shed 9 bases, and the junction held 4 bases outside the gene matches. Written as DNA, the CDR3 is TGCAGTGCCCACAGGGGAAGCTACACCTTC. Encoded protein: CSAHRGSYTF.

The sample holds many counts of this clonotype. The chain is built from TRBV20-1 and TRBJ2-2; maybe TRBD2 (6 bases). In germline, CDR1 is DFQATT, CDR2 SNEGSKA (reference sequence). The V end lost 1 base, the J end lost 5 bases, and 11 bases lay between the germline ends. The CDR3 length is 14 residues. This CDR3 is CSARARGTTGELFF. DNA of the CDR3: TGCAGTGCTAGAGCACGCGGGACTACCGGGGAGCTGTTTTTT.

This clonotype was picked up many times. The chain links TRBV29-1 to TRBJ2-7; weak D call: TRBD2 (6 bases). With 4 bases removed from V and 2 bases from J, the gap between germline ends came to 12 bases. Germline V gene lookup returns CDR1 SQVTM and CDR2 ANQGSEA. The CDR3 totals 13 residues. CDR3 bases: TGCAGCGTTGTGGCGGGATGGGCCTACGAGCAGTACTTC. Its protein product is CSVVAGWAYEQYF.

This clonotype was found many times. The chain combines TRBV29-1 with TRBJ2-3; the D call may be TRBD1 or TRBD2 (5 bases each). Germline-derived CDR1 and CDR2 are SQVTM and ANQGSEA. The CDR3 is 11 amino acids. Trimming took 3 bases from V and 14 from J, leaving 15 bases between them. CDR3 DNA sequence: TGCAGCGTTGATACGGGGCGAAGGTGGTATTTT. Encoded protein: CSVDTGRRWYF.

This clonotype has a count of ten or more. J is TRBJ1-1 and V is TRBV5-1; D gene uncertain. CDR3 length equals 14 residues. Trimming pared 0 bases from V and 1 base from J, leaving 7 bases between. Germline loops: CDR1 SGHRS, CDR2 YFSETQ. CDR3 residues: CASSLGPSNTEAFF. CDR3 DNA: TGCGCCAGCAGCTTGGGGCCCTCGAACACTGAAGCTTTCTTT.